Sequencing of this T cell receptor beta chain was carried out in a study of control samples from healthy donors and cancer patients. Germline assignment: CDR1 LGHNT and CDR2 FRNRAP. This CDR3 contains 15 residues. V lost 6 bases and J lost 1; bases outside the gene matches: 9. Clones were sequenced by immunoSEQ multiplex PCR, and TCRdb holds only the in-frame ones, with some missing. The sample records about 94,000 clones, more than 85% being singletons. The origin of this receptor is a woman between 50 and 59 years old in good health. Sequencing used blood. The V and J genes are TRBV12-5 and TRBJ2-7; 7 bases are a match to TRBD1. The CDR3 region is CASGPTWTGSYEQYF. The DNA for the CDR3 is TGTGCTAGTGGCCCCACCTGGACAGGTTCCTACGAGCAGTACTTC.